Listed here are 29 T cell receptor beta chains from one sample, sequenced in a study of T cell repertoires in cytomegalovirus infection. TCRdb used MiXCR to reprocess the reads, holding one entry per CDR3 protein. In the table there are about 300,000 distinct CDR3 sequences, roughly a tenth of which are singletons. Sequencing was done on a sample of PBMCs. These receptors originate from a human donor in good health (CMV status not recorded). Some clones in this sample may be carry-over from other donors' samples.

This clonotype was observed many times. The chain uses TRBV7-3 and TRBJ1-1, with unresolved D. Germline V lookup: CDR1 SGHTA, CDR2 FQGTGA. Trimming took 6 bases from V and 9 from J, leaving 17 bases between them. The CDR3 covers 13 residues. CDR3 protein: CASSLQPGEQAFF. The DNA for the CDR3 is TGTGCCAGCAGTTTACAGCCGGGAGAACAAGCTTTCTTT.

This clonotype was detected ten times or more. The rearrangement links TRBV6-6 to TRBJ1-5, with D possibly matching TRBD1 (6 bases). The CDR3 length is 17 residues. Germline loops: CDR1 MNHNY, CDR2 SVGAGI (reference sequence). The ends were cut back, 7 bases at V and 2 bases at J, with 21 bases in the middle. The CDR3 is CASNERQDFVRNQPQHF. The DNA for the CDR3 is TGTGCCAGCAACGAAAGACAGGACTTCGTGCGCAATCAGCCCCAGCATTTT.

The table lists this clonotype with many counts. The V gene is TRBV5-4, the J gene TRBJ2-7; TRBD1 agrees at 9 bases. Per germline, CDR1 SGHNT and CDR2 YYREEE (reference sequence). Trimming removed 3 bases from V and 7 bases from J; junction bases left unmatched: 11. CDR3 length: 15 residues. The CDR3 DNA follows: TGTGCCAGCAGCTCCCCGGACAGGGGATCGAGGGAGCAGTACTTC. Translated, it gives CASSSPDRGSREQYF.

With regard to this clonotype: A much larger clone lies a single base off, so this may be a read error. The chain joins TRBV28 to TRBJ2-3; 11 bases line up with TRBD2. This CDR3 is built from 16 residues. Unmatched junction bases numbered 4, after V lost 1 base and J lost 4 bases. Germline V CDR1 and CDR2: MDHEN, SYDVKM. The CDR3 nucleotides are TGTGCCAGCAGTTTATTTAGCGGGAGGGCCTCAGATACGCAGTATTTT. It codes for CASSLFSGRASDTQYF.

This clonotype showed up many times. V is TRBV28 and J is TRBJ2-7; the D call may be TRBD1 or TRBD2 (5 bases each). This CDR3 is built from 14 residues. The germline CDR1 and CDR2 sequences are MDHEN and SYDVKM. V was pared by 5 bases and J by 2 bases, with 13 bases between. The CDR3 here is CASSEERDPYEQYV. The CDR3, as DNA: TGTGCCAGCAGTGAGGAAAGGGACCCCTACGAGCAGTACGTC.

This clonotype was recorded many times. The chain links TRBV7-9 to TRBJ2-5; 11 positions match TRBD1. There are 16 residues in the CDR3. Unmatched junction bases numbered 10, after V lost 4 bases and J lost 6 bases. Germline V gene sequence: CDR1 SEHNR, CDR2 FQNEAQ (reference sequence). For the CDR3, the DNA is TGTGCCAGCAGCTCCCCGGGACAGGGGGTTTCGAAGACCCAGTACTTC. Protein product: CASSSPGQGVSKTQYF.

This clonotype was observed a few times. The CDR3 loop reads CASSGDSHNEQFF. For the CDR3, the DNA is TGTGCCAGTAGTGGGGACAGCCACAATGAGCAGTTCTTC. The chain has TRBV19 and TRBJ2-1, with TRBD1 matching over 7 bases. CDR1 is LNHDA, CDR2 SQIVND, per germline (reference sequence). The CDR3 has 13 residues. With V trimmed by 5 bases and J by 5 bases, 3 bases remained unmatched.

The table lists this clonotype with many counts. The CDR3 nucleotides are TGCGCCAGCAGCCAAGATATAGTACTTTACACAGATACGCAGTATTTT. Translating it yields CASSQDIVLYTDTQYF. V and J are TRBV4-3 and TRBJ2-3; unclear D gene. Germline values: CDR1 LGHNA, CDR2 YSLEER. This CDR3 region has 16 residues. Between the trimmed V and J ends, which lost 0 bases and 2 bases, there was a span of 12 bases.

In this sample, this clonotype turned up many times. J is TRBJ1-3 and V is TRBV15, with no clear D. The CDR3 has 15 residues. Germline CDR1 reads LNHNV; CDR2 reads YYDKDF (reference sequence). V was cut by 0 bases and J by 2 bases, with 8 bases left in between. Here the CDR3 DNA reads TGTGCCACCAGCAGAGACGGCCATCCTGGAAACACCATATATTTT. This codes for CATSRDGHPGNTIYF.

At least ten counts were recorded for this clonotype. This chain links TRBV12-3 or TRBV12-4 with TRBJ2-4, with TRBD1 identical over 8 bases. The CDR3 covers 15 residues. The V gene end was trimmed by 1 base and the J gene end by 5 bases; junction bases not matched to a gene: 4. The CDR3 DNA follows: TGTGCCAGCAGTTTAGTTGGACAGGGTCAAAACATTCAGTACTTC. It is translated as CASSLVGQGQNIQYF.

V gene TRBV3-1 combines with J gene TRBJ2-1; 9 nucleotides align to TRBD2. Per the germline V gene, CDR1 is LGHDT and CDR2 is YNNKEL (reference sequence). This CDR3 region has 17 residues. Trimming took 3 bases from V and 8 from J; bases not matched to a gene: 14. CDR3 amino acids: CASSHQTGTSLWDEQFF. The CDR3 region has the DNA TGTGCCAGCAGCCACCAAACCGGGACTAGCCTCTGGGATGAGCAGTTCTTC.

V is TRBV29-1 and J is TRBJ1-1, with D possibly TRBD1 on 5 matching bases. The CDR3 runs to 14 residues. The germline V gene encodes CDR1 SQVTM and CDR2 ANQGSEA. The ends were cut back, 3 bases at V and 1 base at J, with 12 bases in the middle. CDR3 sequence reads: CSVENRQTNTEAFF. CDR3 bases: TGCAGCGTTGAGAACAGACAGACGAACACTGAAGCTTTCTTT.

This chain joins TRBV20-1 and TRBJ1-4; TRBD1 might be the D (6 bases). CDR1 is DFQATT and CDR2 is SNEGSKA in the germline V gene (reference sequence). V dropped 5 bases and J dropped 5 bases, with 12 bases sitting between them. The CDR3 extends over 13 amino acids. CDR3 in DNA: TGCAGTGCTTTAGACACAGGGAATGAAAAACTGTTTTTT. Translated, it gives CSALDTGNEKLFF.

This chain uses TRBV20-1 with TRBJ1-4; no definite D call. The CDR3 is 16 amino acids. V lost 0 bases, J lost 2 bases, and 13 bases lay in between. From germline, CDR1 is DFQATT and CDR2 SNEGSKA (reference sequence). The CDR3 DNA reads as TGCAGTGCTAGAGATCCGAAGCAGTCGACTAATGAAAAACTGTTTTTT. Encoded protein: CSARDPKQSTNEKLFF.

In the case of this clonotype: This may be a read error: a much more frequent sequence differs by one nucleotide. V usage is TRBV12-3 or TRBV12-4 and J usage is TRBJ1-1; D uncertain. The CDR3 has 13 amino acids. Trimming cost V 2 bases and J 5 bases, with 9 bases left between them. CDR3 sequence reads: CASSLKQRTEAFF. CDR3 coding DNA: TGTGCCAGCAGTTTAAAACAGCGGACTGAAGCTTTCTTT.

At least ten counts were recorded for this clonotype. The chain is built from TRBV18 and TRBJ1-5; D not resolved. There are 14 residues in the CDR3. Germline V gene data show CDR1 as KGHSH and CDR2 as LQKENI. V lost 5 bases to trimming and J lost 4 bases, with 12 bases between them. The CDR3, as DNA: TGTGCCAGCTCAAACAGCGTCTTGAATCAGCCCCAGCATTTT. Protein: CASSNSVLNQPQHF.

This clonotype appeared many times. The rearrangement joins TRBV15 to TRBJ1-4, with a weak D call TRBD1 (5 bases). V was trimmed by 1 base and J by 1 base, leaving 13 bases between them. Germline V gene lookup returns CDR1 LNHNV and CDR2 YYDKDF (reference sequence). The CDR3 is 17 amino acids. CDR3 coding DNA: TGTGCCACCAGCAGAGTACGACAGACTTTAACTAATGAAAAACTGTTTTTT. Translation: CATSRVRQTLTNEKLFF. The whole variable domain, remainder taken from reference TRBV15 and TRBJ1-4, is DAMVIQNPRYQVTQFGKPVTLSCSQTLNHNVMYWYQQKSSQAPKLLFHYYDKDFNNEADTPDNFQSRRPNTSFCFLDIRSPGLGDTAMYLCATSRVRQTLTNEKLFFGSGTQLSVL.

The chain combines TRBV4-2 with TRBJ2-1, with TRBD2 matching over 8 bases. Germline CDR1 is LGHNA and CDR2 is YNFKEQ. V lost 0 bases to trimming and J lost 2 bases; unmatched junction nucleotides: 6. CDR3 length: 17 residues. As DNA, the CDR3 is TGTGCCAGCAGCCAAGATAAACTAGCGGATACCTACAATGAGCAGTTCTTC. This sequence encodes CASSQDKLADTYNEQFF.

This clonotype was counted ten times or more. The chain recombines TRBV6-2 or TRBV6-3 with TRBJ1-5, with D unclear. V lost 6 bases and J lost 1, with 10 bases in between. The CDR3 totals 14 residues. The germline gives CDR1 MNHEY, CDR2 SVGEGT. CDR3 region: CASRGSWSNQPQHF. The CDR3 nucleotides are TGTGCCAGCAGGGGGTCTTGGAGCAATCAGCCCCAGCATTTT.

This clonotype was counted many times. The chain is built from TRBV29-1 and TRBJ2-3, with 8 positions matching TRBD2. CDR1 is SQVTM and CDR2 is ANQGSEA in the germline V gene. CDR3 length: 14 residues. V lost 4 bases and J lost 3; bases outside the gene matches: 6. This CDR3 is CSVVRGGRTDTQYF. The CDR3 nucleotides read TGCAGCGTTGTGCGCGGGGGGCGAACAGATACGCAGTATTTT.

This clonotype came up many times. The V gene is TRBV2, the J gene TRBJ2-7; D is unclear. The germline V gene has CDR1 SNHLY and CDR2 FYNNEI. Trimming cost V 2 bases and J 5 bases, with 13 bases left between them. This CDR3 spans 14 amino acids. CDR3 amino acids: CASSEQGRRNEQYV. The DNA for the CDR3 is TGTGCCAGCAGTGAACAAGGTCGCAGGAACGAGCAGTACGTC.

V and J are TRBV20-1 and TRBJ1-5; 7 nucleotides align to TRBD1. The V gene's germline CDR1 is DFQATT and CDR2 SNEGSKA (reference sequence). This CDR3 is built from 16 residues. V lost 0 bases to trimming and J lost 4 bases; unmatched junction nucleotides: 9. This chain's CDR3 is CSARDSAQGGNQPQHF. The CDR3 bases are TGCAGTGCTAGAGATTCGGCGCAGGGGGGGAATCAGCCCCAGCATTTT.

There are many counts of this clonotype. This rearrangement joins TRBV28 to TRBJ1-2; TRBD1 agrees at 7 bases. V dropped 6 bases and J dropped 2; count of bases not matched to a gene: 6. In germline, CDR1 is MDHEN, CDR2 SYDVKM. The CDR3 covers 14 residues. The CDR3 region has the DNA TGTGCCAGCAGGCAAACAGGGGTAAACTATGGCTACACCTTC. It codes for CASRQTGVNYGYTF.

The rearrangement uses TRBV12-3 or TRBV12-4 and TRBJ2-2; D is perhaps TRBD2 (5 bases). Between the trimmed V and J ends, which lost 6 bases and 6 bases, there was a span of 11 bases. CDR3 length: 13 amino acids. The CDR3 nucleotides are TGTGCCAGCAGAGATACTAGGTCCGGGGAGCTGTTTTTT. Translating gives CASRDTRSGELFF.

This clonotype was counted at least ten times. CDR3 sequence reads: CSVPGTGEGHEQFF. The CDR3 coding sequence is TGCAGCGTTCCCGGGACAGGGGAGGGCCATGAGCAGTTCTTC. The chain employs TRBV29-1 and TRBJ2-1, with TRBD1 identical over 10 bases. Germline V gives CDR1 SQVTM, CDR2 ANQGSEA. The V gene end was trimmed by 5 bases and the J gene end by 8 bases; junction bases not matched to a gene: 9. This CDR3 comprises 14 residues.

The V and J genes are TRBV18 and TRBJ2-7; 8 nucleotides match TRBD1. The V gene end was trimmed by 6 bases and the J gene end by 3 bases; junction bases not matched to a gene: 10. CDR1 and CDR2 (germline): KGHSH, LQKENI. The CDR3 is 15 amino acids. The CDR3 DNA follows: TGTGCCAGCTCCCCAAACGTTGGACAGGGCTACGAGCAGTACTTC. This translates into CASSPNVGQGYEQYF.

This clonotype has a single count. The gene calls are TRBV5-1 and TRBJ1-1; tentative D call: TRBD1 (5 bases). Deletions cut 4 bases from V and 1 base from J, with 11 bases between. The CDR3 is 14 residues long. CDR1 is SGHRS and CDR2 is YFSETQ in the germline V gene. The CDR3 DNA reads TGCGCCAGCAGCGAGGGACTTCCGAACACTGAAGCTTTCTTT. It codes for CASSEGLPNTEAFF.

This clonotype was counted at least ten times. The chain is built from TRBV20-1 and TRBJ1-3; no definite D call. The CDR3 is made up of 14 amino acids. V was shortened by 0 bases and J by 4 bases, with 10 bases between the two germline ends. CDR1 is DFQATT, CDR2 SNEGSKA, per germline (reference sequence). In DNA form, the CDR3 reads TGCAGTGCTAGAGATCGAGAAGGGGGAAACACCATATATTTT. It translates to CSARDREGGNTIYF.

This clonotype was detected many times. The J gene is TRBJ1-2, the V gene TRBV7-2; tentative D call: TRBD1 (5 bases). The CDR3 totals 13 residues. V dropped 5 bases and J dropped 1 base, with 8 bases sitting between them. Germline assignment: CDR1 SGHTA and CDR2 FQGNSA. The CDR3 coding sequence is TGTGCCAGCAGCCCAGACAGTAACTATGGCTACACCTTC. Residues: CASSPDSNYGYTF. The variable domain in full, with the rest retrieved from reference TRBV7-2 and TRBJ1-2, is GAGVSQSPSNKVTEKGKDVELRCDPISGHTALYWYRQSLGQGLEFLIYFQGNSAPDKSGLPSDRFSAERTGGSVSTLTIQRTQQEDSAVYLCASSPDSNYGYTFGSGTRLTVV.